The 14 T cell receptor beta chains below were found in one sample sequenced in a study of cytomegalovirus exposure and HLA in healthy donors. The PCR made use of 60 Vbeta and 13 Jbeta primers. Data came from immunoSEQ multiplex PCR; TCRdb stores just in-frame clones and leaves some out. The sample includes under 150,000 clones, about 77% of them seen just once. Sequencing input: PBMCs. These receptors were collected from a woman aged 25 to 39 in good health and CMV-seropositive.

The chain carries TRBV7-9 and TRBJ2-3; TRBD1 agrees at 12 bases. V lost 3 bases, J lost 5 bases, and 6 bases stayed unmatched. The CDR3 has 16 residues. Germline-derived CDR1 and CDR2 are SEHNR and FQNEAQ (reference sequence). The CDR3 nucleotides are TGTGCCAGCAGCTTGCCGGGACAGGGGGCAAGAGATACGCAGTATTTT. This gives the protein CASSLPGQGARDTQYF. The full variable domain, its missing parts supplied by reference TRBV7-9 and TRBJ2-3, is DTGVSQNPRHKITKRGQNVTFRCDPISEHNRLYWYRQTLGQGPEFLTYFQNEAQLEKSRLLSDRFSAERPKGSFSTLEIQRTEQGDSAMYLCASSLPGQGARDTQYFGPGTRLTVL.

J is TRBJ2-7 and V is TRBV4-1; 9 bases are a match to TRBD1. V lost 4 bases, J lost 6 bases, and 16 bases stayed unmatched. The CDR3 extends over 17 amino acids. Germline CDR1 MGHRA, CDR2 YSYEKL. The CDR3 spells CASSLQVGQGLWGEQYF. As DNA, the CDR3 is TGCGCCAGCAGCCTGCAGGTGGGACAGGGCCTTTGGGGCGAGCAGTACTTC.

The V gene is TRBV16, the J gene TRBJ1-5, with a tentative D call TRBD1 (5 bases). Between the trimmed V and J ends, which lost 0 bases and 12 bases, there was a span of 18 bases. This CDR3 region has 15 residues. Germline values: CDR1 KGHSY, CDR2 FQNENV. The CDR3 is CASSQSGQGRKIQHF. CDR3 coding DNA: TGTGCCAGCAGCCAATCAGGGCAGGGAAGGAAAATCCAGCATTTT.

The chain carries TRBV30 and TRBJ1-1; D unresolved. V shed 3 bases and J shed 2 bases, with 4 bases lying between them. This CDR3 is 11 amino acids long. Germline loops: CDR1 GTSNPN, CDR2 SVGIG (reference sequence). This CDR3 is CAWSTNTEAFF. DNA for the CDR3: TGTGCCTGGAGCACTAACACTGAAGCTTTCTTT.

The DNA for the CDR3 is TGCGCCAGCAGCTACCAGGGTGAAAAACTGTTTTTT. This codes for CASSYQGEKLFF. The J gene is TRBJ1-4, the V gene TRBV5-1; a weak D match, TRBD1 (5 bases). V lost 3 bases to trimming and J lost 7 bases, with 7 bases between them. This CDR3 is 12 amino acids long. From germline, CDR1 is SGHRS and CDR2 YFSETQ.

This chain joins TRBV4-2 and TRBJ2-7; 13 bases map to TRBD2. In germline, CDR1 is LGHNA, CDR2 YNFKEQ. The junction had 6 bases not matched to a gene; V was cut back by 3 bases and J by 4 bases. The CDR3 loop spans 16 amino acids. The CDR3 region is CASSHTSGGAVYEQYF. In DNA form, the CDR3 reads TGTGCCAGCAGCCATACTAGCGGGGGGGCGGTGTACGAGCAGTACTTC.

CDR3 amino acids: CAGLQGPNEKLFF. CDR3 DNA sequence: TGTGCCGGATTACAGGGCCCTAATGAAAAACTGTTTTTT. V is TRBV30 and J is TRBJ1-4, with a weak D call TRBD1 (6 bases). The CDR3 extends over 13 amino acids. Trimming pared 8 bases from V and 3 bases from J, leaving 13 bases between. CDR1 is GTSNPN, CDR2 SVGIG, per germline (reference sequence).

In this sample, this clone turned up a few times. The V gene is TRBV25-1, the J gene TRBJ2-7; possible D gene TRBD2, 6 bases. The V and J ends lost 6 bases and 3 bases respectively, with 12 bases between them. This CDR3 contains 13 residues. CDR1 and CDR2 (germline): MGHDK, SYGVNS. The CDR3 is CASRRQEGYEQYF. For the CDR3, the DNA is TGTGCCAGCAGGCGCCAGGAGGGCTACGAGCAGTACTTC.

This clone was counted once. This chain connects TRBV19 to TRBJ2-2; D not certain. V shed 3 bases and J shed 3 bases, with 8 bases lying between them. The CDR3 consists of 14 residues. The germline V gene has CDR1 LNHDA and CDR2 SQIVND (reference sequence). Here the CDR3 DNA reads TGTGCCAGTAGTATTCCCTCCCACACCGGGGAGCTGTTTTTT. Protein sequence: CASSIPSHTGELFF.

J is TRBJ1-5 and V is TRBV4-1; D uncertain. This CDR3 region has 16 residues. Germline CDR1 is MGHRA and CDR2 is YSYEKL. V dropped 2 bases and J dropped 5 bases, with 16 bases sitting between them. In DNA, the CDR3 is TGCGCCAGCAGCCAACGGTACGGGTTTATCGATCAGCCCCAGCATTTT. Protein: CASSQRYGFIDQPQHF.

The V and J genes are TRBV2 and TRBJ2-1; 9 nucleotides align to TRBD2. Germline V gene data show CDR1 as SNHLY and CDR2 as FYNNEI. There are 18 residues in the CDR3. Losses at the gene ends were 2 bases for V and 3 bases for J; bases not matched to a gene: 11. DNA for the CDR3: TGTGCCAGCAGTGAATGGCGTTGGGCTAGCGGGGACTACAATGAGCAGTTCTTC. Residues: CASSEWRWASGDYNEQFF.

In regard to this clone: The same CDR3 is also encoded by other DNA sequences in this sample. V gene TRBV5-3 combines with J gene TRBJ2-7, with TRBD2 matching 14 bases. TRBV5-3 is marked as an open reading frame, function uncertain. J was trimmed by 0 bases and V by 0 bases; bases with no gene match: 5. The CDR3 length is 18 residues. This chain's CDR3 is CARSLESGLAGGSYEQYF. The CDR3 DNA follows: TGTGCCAGAAGCTTGGAGTCAGGACTAGCGGGAGGCTCCTACGAGCAGTACTTC.

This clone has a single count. The CDR3 nucleotides are TGTGCCAGCAGTTACTCTTACAGCACGAACACCGGGGAGCTGTTTTTT. Encoded protein: CASSYSYSTNTGELFF. The V and J genes are TRBV6-5 and TRBJ2-2; D remains unclear. Trimming removed 0 bases from V and 0 bases from J, with 8 bases in between. The CDR3 has 16 amino acids. CDR1 is MNHEY and CDR2 is SVGAGI in the germline V gene.

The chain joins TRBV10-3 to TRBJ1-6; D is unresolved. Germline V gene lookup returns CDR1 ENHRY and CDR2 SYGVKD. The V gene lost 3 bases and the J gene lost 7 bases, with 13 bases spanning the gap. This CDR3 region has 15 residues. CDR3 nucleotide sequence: TGTGCCATCAGTGATCCGGGGTTGGGGAATTCACCCCTCCACTTT. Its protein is CAISDPGLGNSPLHF.